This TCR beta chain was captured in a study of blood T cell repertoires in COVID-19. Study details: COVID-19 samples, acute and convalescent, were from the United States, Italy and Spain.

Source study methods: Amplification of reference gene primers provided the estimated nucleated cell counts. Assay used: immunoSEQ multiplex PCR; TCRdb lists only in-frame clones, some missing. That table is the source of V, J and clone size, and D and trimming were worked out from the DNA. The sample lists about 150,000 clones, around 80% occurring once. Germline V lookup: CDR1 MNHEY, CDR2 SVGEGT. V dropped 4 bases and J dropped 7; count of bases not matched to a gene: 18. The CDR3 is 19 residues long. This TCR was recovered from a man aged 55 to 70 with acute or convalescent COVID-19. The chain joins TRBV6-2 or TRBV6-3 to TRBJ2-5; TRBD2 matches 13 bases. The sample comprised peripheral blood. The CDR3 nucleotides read TGTGCCAGCAGTTGGGAAATTCGGACTAGCGGGGGTCCTGGAGGGACCCAGTACTTC. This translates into CASSWEIRTSGGPGGTQYF.